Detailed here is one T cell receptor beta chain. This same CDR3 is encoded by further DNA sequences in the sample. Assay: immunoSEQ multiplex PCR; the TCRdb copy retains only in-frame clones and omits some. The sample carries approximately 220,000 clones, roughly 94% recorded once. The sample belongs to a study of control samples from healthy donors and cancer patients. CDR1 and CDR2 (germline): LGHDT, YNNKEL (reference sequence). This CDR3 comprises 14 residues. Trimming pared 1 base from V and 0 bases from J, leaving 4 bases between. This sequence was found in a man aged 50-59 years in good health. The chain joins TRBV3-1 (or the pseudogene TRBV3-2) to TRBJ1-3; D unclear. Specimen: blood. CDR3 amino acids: CASSQGSSGNTIYF. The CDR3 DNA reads TGTGCCAGCAGCCAAGGAAGCTCTGGAAACACCATATATTTT.